This T cell receptor (beta chain) was obtained from a study of cytomegalovirus exposure and HLA in healthy donors. Background on the study: Earlier, some 180 million T cells were analyzed, and some 120 million unique TCR beta sequences were found among them.

With 60 Vbeta and 13 Jbeta primers, the PCR was carried out. Repertoires were generated with immunoSEQ multiplex PCR, while TCRdb's copy carries only in-frame clones and drops some. The table shows 130,000 to 150,000 clones, with roughly 80% occurring only once. The ends lost 5 bases at V and 6 bases at J; junction bases unmatched: 7. The germline V gene encodes CDR1 SNHLY and CDR2 FYNNEI. The CDR3 contains 13 residues. The material sequenced was PBMCs. This sequence joins TRBV2 and TRBJ2-7; 7 positions match TRBD2. This TCR was recovered from a female donor in good health and CMV-seronegative. CDR3 DNA sequence: TGTGCCAGCAGTCAAGGCAGGGAGGGCGAGCAGTACTTC. Translating it yields CASSQGREGEQYF.